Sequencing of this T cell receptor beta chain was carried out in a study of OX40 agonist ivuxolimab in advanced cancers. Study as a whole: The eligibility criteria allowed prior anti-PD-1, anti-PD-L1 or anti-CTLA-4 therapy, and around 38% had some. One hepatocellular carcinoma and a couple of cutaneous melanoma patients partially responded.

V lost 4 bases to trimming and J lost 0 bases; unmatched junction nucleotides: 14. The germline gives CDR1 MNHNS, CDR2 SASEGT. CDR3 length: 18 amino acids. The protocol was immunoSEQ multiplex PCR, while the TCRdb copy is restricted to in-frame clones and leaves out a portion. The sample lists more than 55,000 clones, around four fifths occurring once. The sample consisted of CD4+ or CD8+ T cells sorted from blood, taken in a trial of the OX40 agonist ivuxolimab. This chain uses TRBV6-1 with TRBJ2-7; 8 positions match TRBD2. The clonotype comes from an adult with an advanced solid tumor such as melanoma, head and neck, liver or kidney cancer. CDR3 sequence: CASSGGRLAGTSSYEQYF. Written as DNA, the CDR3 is TGTGCCAGCAGTGGAGGTAGGTTAGCGGGGACGAGCTCCTACGAGCAGTACTTC.